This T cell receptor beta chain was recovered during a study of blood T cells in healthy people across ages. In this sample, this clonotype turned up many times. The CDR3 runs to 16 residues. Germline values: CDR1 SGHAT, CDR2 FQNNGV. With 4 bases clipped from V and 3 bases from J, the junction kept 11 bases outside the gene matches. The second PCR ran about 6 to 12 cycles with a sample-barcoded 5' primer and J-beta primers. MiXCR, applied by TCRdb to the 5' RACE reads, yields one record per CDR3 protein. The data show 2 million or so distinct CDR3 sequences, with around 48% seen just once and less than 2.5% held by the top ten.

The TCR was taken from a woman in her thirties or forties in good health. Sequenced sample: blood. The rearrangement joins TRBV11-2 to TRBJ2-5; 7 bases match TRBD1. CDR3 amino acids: CASSSRDLDREETQYF. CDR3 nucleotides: TGTGCCAGCAGCTCCCGAGATTTAGACAGGGAAGAGACCCAGTACTTC.